The 24 T cell receptor beta chains below all came from one sample that was sequenced in a study of Ad26.COV2.S vaccination and SARS-CoV-2 variants. Treatment of the sample: 15 to 20 received Ad26.COV2.S at low or high dose, single or two shots; a few received placebo; per-sample allocation not given. Sampling was done on day 63 after the first vaccine or placebo injection. The repertoire was sequenced with immunoSEQ multiplex PCR; TCRdb's copy has only in-frame clones and lacks some. The sample includes more than 300,000 clones, 85% to 90% of them seen just once. The sample consisted of peripheral blood, taken in a trial of Ad26.COV2.S vaccine versus placebo. Receptors originate from a person between 18 and 65 years old who received the Ad26.COV2.S COVID-19 vaccine or a placebo.

The chain is built from TRBV4-2 and TRBJ2-7; D tentatively fits TRBD1 or TRBD2 (5 bases each). Germline loops: CDR1 LGHNA, CDR2 YNFKEQ. CDR3 length equals 16 residues. The ends were cut back, 2 bases at V and 2 bases at J, with 16 bases in the middle. For the CDR3, the DNA is TGTGCCAGCAGCCAATTAGAGGGGACCTTTACCTACGAGCAGTACTTC. It translates to CASSQLEGTFTYEQYF.

This clone was counted between two and nine times. This sequence joins TRBV30 and TRBJ1-2; TRBD1 is a possible D gene (6 bases). This CDR3 is built from 13 residues. The V and J ends lost 3 bases and 8 bases respectively, with 16 bases between them. Germline V gene data show CDR1 as GTSNPN and CDR2 as SVGIG (reference sequence). The CDR3 spells CAWSDTGPAGYTF. The CDR3 DNA follows: TGTGCCTGGAGCGATACAGGGCCGGCGGGCTACACCTTC. Supplemented by reference TRBV30 and TRBJ1-2, the full variable domain reads SQTIHQWPATLVQPVGSPLSLECTVEGTSNPNLYWYRQAAGRGLQLLFYSVGIGQISSEVPQNLSASRPQDRQFILSSKKLLLSDSGFYLCAWSDTGPAGYTFGSGTRLTVV.

V is TRBV6-1 and J is TRBJ2-7, with D possibly being TRBD1 (6 bases). CDR1 and CDR2 from the germline V gene are MNHNS and SASEGT. V lost 2 bases and J lost 4, with 18 bases in between. The CDR3 length is 16 residues. CDR3 loop: CASSERSGSGVYEQYF. The CDR3 DNA sequence: TGTGCCAGCAGTGAAAGATCCGGTTCAGGGGTTTACGAGCAGTACTTC.

This rearrangement joins TRBV7-9 to TRBJ1-2, with TRBD1 identical over 9 bases. The length of the CDR3 is 15 residues. From germline, CDR1 is SEHNR and CDR2 FQNEAQ (reference sequence). V lost 2 bases and J lost 8; bases outside the gene matches: 9. CDR3 nucleotides: TGTGCCAGCAGCTTATTGGACAGGGGTGTGCTCGGCTACACCTTC. This codes for CASSLLDRGVLGYTF.

In this sample, this clone turned up once. The rearrangement links TRBV2 to TRBJ1-6; D perhaps matches TRBD1 (6 bases). This CDR3 contains 13 residues. Germline-derived CDR1 and CDR2 are SNHLY and FYNNEI. Trimming pared 3 bases from V and 10 bases from J, leaving 10 bases between. The chain's CDR3 is CASSEGAVSPLHF. For the CDR3, the DNA is TGTGCCAGCAGTGAGGGGGCGGTATCACCCCTCCACTTT.

This clone was observed once. CDR3: CASSLTQQVISEAFF. CDR3 in DNA: TGTGCCAGCAGTCTTACCCAGCAGGTAATCTCTGAAGCTTTCTTT. The genes are TRBV6-2 or TRBV6-3 and TRBJ1-1; D unresolved. This CDR3 is 15 amino acids long. Germline V gives CDR1 MNHEY, CDR2 SVGEGT. Trimming removed 5 bases at V and 6 bases at J, with 19 bases between.

A single count supports this clone. V is TRBV5-6 and J is TRBJ1-2; D gene ambiguous. Germline loops: CDR1 SGHDT, CDR2 YYEEEE. This CDR3 is built from 18 residues. Trimming removed 2 bases at V and 0 bases at J, with 20 bases between. CDR3 sequence: CASSLGGPIKGSNYGYTF. CDR3 in DNA: TGTGCCAGCAGCTTAGGTGGACCCATCAAAGGTTCTAACTATGGCTACACCTTC.

CDR3 loop: CSASGLAVQFF. DNA for the CDR3: TGCAGTGCTTCGGGACTAGCGGTGCAGTTCTTC. The chain has TRBV20-1 and TRBJ2-1; 11 bases match TRBD2. The CDR3 contains 11 residues. In germline, CDR1 is DFQATT, CDR2 SNEGSKA (reference sequence). Losses at the gene ends were 5 bases for V and 12 bases for J; bases not matched to a gene: 3.

The J gene is TRBJ2-3, the V gene TRBV18; 9 bases fit TRBD2. With V trimmed by 2 bases and J by 1 base, 4 bases remained unmatched. This CDR3 region has 16 residues. Germline V gene data show CDR1 as KGHSH and CDR2 as LQKENI. CDR3 residues: CASSPRGLAGTDTQYF. CDR3 bases: TGTGCCAGCTCACCAAGGGGACTAGCTGGCACAGATACGCAGTATTTT.

This clone appeared a single time. This chain uses TRBV18 with TRBJ2-1; 11 bases agree with TRBD2. CDR3 length: 16 amino acids. The J segment lost 9 bases and the V segment lost 0 bases, leaving 7 bases of the junction unmatched. Germline V gene sequence: CDR1 KGHSH, CDR2 LQKENI. The CDR3 region is CASSPPRTSGGVEQFF. DNA of the CDR3: TGTGCCAGCTCACCACCGAGAACTAGCGGGGGTGTTGAGCAGTTCTTC.

As DNA, the CDR3 is TGTGCCAGCAGCCAGAGGACAGGGGCCGATAACTCCTACAATGAGCAGTTCTTC. Its translation is CASSQRTGADNSYNEQFF. V and J are TRBV14 and TRBJ2-1; 9 bases line up with TRBD1. Germline assignment: CDR1 SGHDN and CDR2 FVKESK. The CDR3 spans 18 residues. J lost 0 bases, V lost 3 bases, and 9 bases had no gene match.

The CDR3 here is CASSNLQGSMETQYF. The CDR3 DNA reads as TGTGCCAGTAGCAACTTACAGGGAAGCATGGAGACCCAGTACTTC. The V gene is TRBV19, the J gene TRBJ2-5, with a possible D match to TRBD1 (6 bases). This CDR3 is built from 15 residues. In germline, CDR1 is LNHDA, CDR2 SQIVND (reference sequence). Deletions cut 6 bases from V and 5 bases from J, with 19 bases between.

This clone occurred once. This chain joins TRBV6-5 and TRBJ2-7; possibly TRBD2 for D (5 bases). The CDR3 spans 11 residues. The ends were cut back, 6 bases at V and 6 bases at J, with 9 bases in the middle. Germline V lookup: CDR1 MNHEY, CDR2 SVGAGI. The CDR3 region has the DNA TGTGCCAGCAGGAGGGTCACCGAGCAGTACTTC. Its translation is CASRRVTEQYF.

J is TRBJ2-3 and V is TRBV4-2; possible D gene TRBD2, 5 bases. V was trimmed by 0 bases and J by 0 bases, leaving 16 bases between them. From germline, CDR1 is LGHNA and CDR2 YNFKEQ. The CDR3 spans 18 residues. CDR3 DNA sequence: TGTGCCAGCAGCCAAGATCCCCCGACTACACTAAGCACAGATACGCAGTATTTT. This sequence encodes CASSQDPPTTLSTDTQYF.

This clone was recorded once. V and J are TRBV4-1 and TRBJ1-4; D remains unclear. Trimming left V 1 base short and J 0 bases short, with 6 bases between. The CDR3 sequence is 15 residues long. Germline V CDR1 and CDR2: MGHRA, YSYEKL. The CDR3 DNA reads as TGCGCCAGCAGCCAAGTGGATACAACTAATGAAAAACTGTTTTTT. It translates to CASSQVDTTNEKLFF.

In its sample, this clone was seen once. This chain links TRBV5-6 with TRBJ2-5; TRBD1 agrees at 7 bases. The CDR3 contains 14 residues. Losses at the gene ends were 2 bases for V and 1 base for J; bases not matched to a gene: 2. Germline V gives CDR1 SGHDT, CDR2 YYEEEE. CDR3 region: CASSFAGGQETQYF. In DNA, the CDR3 is TGTGCCAGCAGCTTTGCAGGGGGCCAAGAGACCCAGTACTTC.

This clone occurred once. This chain links TRBV3-1 (or the pseudogene TRBV3-2) with TRBJ1-1, with 11 bases fitting TRBD1. From germline, CDR1 is LGHDT and CDR2 YNNKEL (reference sequence). The CDR3 runs to 12 residues. J was trimmed by 5 bases and V by 8 bases; bases with no gene match: 1. CDR3 region: CASGQGATEAFF. DNA for the CDR3: TGTGCCAGCGGACAGGGGGCAACTGAAGCTTTCTTT.

The chain couples TRBV11-2 to TRBJ1-2; 7 bases line up with TRBD1. The CDR3 has 14 residues. Trimming removed 4 bases from V and 5 bases from J; junction bases left unmatched: 7. CDR1 is SGHAT and CDR2 is FQNNGV in the germline V gene. CDR3 protein: CASSSGQDDYGYTF. As DNA, the CDR3 is TGTGCCAGCAGCTCCGGACAGGACGATTATGGCTACACCTTC.

The chain joins TRBV7-3 to TRBJ2-6; no clear D gene. Trimming shortened V by 4 bases and J by 1 base, and 5 bases separated the two germline ends. The CDR3 loop spans 14 amino acids. Germline CDR1 reads SGHTA; CDR2 reads FQGTGA. The CDR3 coding sequence is TGTGCCAGCAGCTCCTATTCTGGGGCCAACGTCCTGACTTTC. Translating it yields CASSSYSGANVLTF.

The rearrangement uses TRBV11-2 and TRBJ1-2, with TRBD1 as a possible D gene (5 bases). V lost 5 bases and J 3 bases, leaving 22 bases between the germline ends. The germline V gene has CDR1 SGHAT and CDR2 FQNNGV. The CDR3 extends over 17 amino acids. CDR3 in amino acids: CASSLHITGGMDYGYTF. CDR3 in DNA: TGTGCCAGCAGCCTCCACATCACAGGTGGTATGGACTATGGCTACACCTTC.

The rearrangement uses TRBV5-1 and TRBJ2-5, with TRBD1 matching 9 bases. Germline-derived CDR1 and CDR2 are SGHRS and YFSETQ. This CDR3 has 14 amino acids. V trimming: 4 bases; J trimming: 2 bases; junction bases outside the gene matches: 3. The CDR3 DNA sequence: TGCGCCAGCAGCCCCGACAGGGGGCAAGAGACCCAGTACTTC. It codes for CASSPDRGQETQYF.

The CDR3 sequence: CASSPRGRTYEQYF. DNA of the CDR3: TGTGCCAGCTCACCAAGGGGCCGAACCTACGAGCAGTACTTC. The J gene is TRBJ2-7, the V gene TRBV18; the D gene is possibly TRBD1 (5 bases). Germline CDR1 is KGHSH and CDR2 is LQKENI. Trimming shortened V by 2 bases and J by 2 bases, and 10 bases separated the two germline ends. CDR3 length equals 14 residues.

This clone has only one observation. V and J are TRBV3-1 (or the pseudogene TRBV3-2) and TRBJ1-3; D gene uncertain. This CDR3 is 11 amino acids long. Germline lookup yields CDR1 LGHDT and CDR2 YNNKEL (reference sequence). Trimming took 4 bases from V and 4 from J, leaving 2 bases between them. In nucleotides, the CDR3 is TGTGCCAGCAGCCGAGGAAACACCATATATTTT. It is translated as CASSRGNTIYF.

In its sample, this clone was seen a few times. The chain joins TRBV2 to TRBJ1-4; D unresolved. This CDR3 region has 10 residues. The ends were cut back, 8 bases at V and 8 bases at J, with 6 bases in the middle. Germline V gives CDR1 SNHLY, CDR2 FYNNEI. The DNA for the CDR3 is TGTGCCAGCGGGTTAGAAAAACTGTTTTTT. It yields the protein CASGLEKLFF.